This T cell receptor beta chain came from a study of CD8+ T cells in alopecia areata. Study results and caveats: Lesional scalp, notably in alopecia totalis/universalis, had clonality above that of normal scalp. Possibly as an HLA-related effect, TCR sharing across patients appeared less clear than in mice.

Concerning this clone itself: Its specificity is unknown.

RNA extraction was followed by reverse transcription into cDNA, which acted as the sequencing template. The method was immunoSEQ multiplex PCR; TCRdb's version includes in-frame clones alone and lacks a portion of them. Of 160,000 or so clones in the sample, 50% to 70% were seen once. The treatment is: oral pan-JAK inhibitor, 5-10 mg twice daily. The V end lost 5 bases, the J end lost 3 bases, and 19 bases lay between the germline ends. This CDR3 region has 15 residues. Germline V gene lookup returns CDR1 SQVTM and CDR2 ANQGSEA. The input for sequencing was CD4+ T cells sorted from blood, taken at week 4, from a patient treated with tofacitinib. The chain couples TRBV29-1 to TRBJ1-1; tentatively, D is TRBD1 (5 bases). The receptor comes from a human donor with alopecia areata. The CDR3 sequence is CSVRGGVGSDTEAFF. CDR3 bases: TGCAGCGTTCGGGGCGGGGTTGGATCGGACACTGAAGCTTTCTTT.